Reported below is one T cell receptor (beta chain). This receptor's antigen is unknown. Per-base qualities were not stored, and no clone one base away is much larger. These data originate in a study of CD8+ T cells in alopecia areata (dated by TCRdb to between 2017 and 2018). As for the study more broadly: Treated patients were enrolled in an open-label pilot trial of oral tofacitinib, 5 to 10 mg twice daily, for moderate-to-severe alopecia areata. Tofacitinib was administered for 6 to 18 months, and 6 months of follow-up off drug were then conducted to assess delayed response and recurrence. In humans, TCRbeta sequencing was performed on scalp tissue and on sorted CD4+ and CD8+ peripheral blood T cells from healthy controls and from patients with patchy or totalis/universalis alopecia areata. The SALT score, which quantifies the percentage of affected scalp surface area, was used to measure disease severity in treated patients. To study T cell clonal expansion in alopecia areata, the researchers applied high-throughput TCRbeta sequencing to both the C3H/HeJ mouse model and human patients. TCRbeta CDR3 regions were amplified by immunoSEQ multiplex PCR using 35 Vbeta forward and 13 Jbeta reverse primers. Scalp clonality was compared among normal scalp (n=4), patchy alopecia areata scalp (n=8), and alopecia totalis/universalis scalp (n=8). Biopsies were taken from tofacitinib-treated patients at baseline and at 4 and 24 weeks of treatment, and a later scalp biopsy was taken in several of the tofacitinib-treated patients. The RNA source kit depended on sample type: the PAXgene miRNA kit for fixed scalp, the miRNeasy kit for PBMCs, and the RNeasy kit for mouse skin. The full study reports these points: Higher clonality and more expanded CD8+ clones were observed in lesional scalp than in normal scalp, particularly in alopecia totalis/universalis, a finding suggestive of antigenic drive. Many expanded lesional clones persisted in scalp and blood during tofacitinib treatment, which may partly explain relapse after stopping treatment. Unlike mouse skin, which is dominated by gammadelta T cells, normal human skin has resident alphabeta T cells that are also sequenced, and this complicates analysis of the scalp TCR repertoire. TCR sequences shared between patients were less clear than in mice, possibly partly because of HLA diversity in the patient population. With tofacitinib, both scalp clonality and the number of expanded CD8+ clones among the top 100 scalp clones went down significantly. The treated cohort was small, with a single nonresponder, so links between baseline CD8+ expansion and response need larger studies.

Deletion took 0 bases off V and 3 bases off J, with a span of 7 bases between the germline ends. CDR1 is given as SGHDT and CDR2 as YYEEEE, both from the germline V gene. The CDR3 runs 14 residues from the cysteine to the phenylalanine. The kept DNA is CDR3 alone, 42 bases in frame from the first base. The treatment or condition label of this sample denotes: oral pan-JAK inhibitor, 5-10 mg twice daily. From alopecia areata patients, peripheral blood was collected along with lesional scalp punch biopsies. PBMCs were isolated by density centrifugation and stained for CD3, CD4 and CD8, and CD4+ and CD8+ T cells were sorted on a FACSAria. Libraries were prepared through the immunoSEQ multiplex PCR assay. To provide template for TCR sequencing, every sample had RNA extracted and reverse transcribed into cDNA. SuperScript III was used for first-strand cDNA synthesis, primed with a 2:1 mix of oligo-dT and random hexamers. A synthetic immune receptor repertoire was used to gauge amplification bias, and whatever bias remained was removed computationally. The original methods were these. Raw reads were preprocessed for error removal, and CDR3 was defined according to IMGT conventions as running from the conserved cysteine to phenylalanine. To get clonality, Shannon entropy was normalized by log2 of the number of productive unique TCRs and the result was subtracted from 1. Whether each scalp clone was CD4 or CD8 was inferred by checking scalp TCRbeta sequences against the CD4 and CD8 repertoires from sorted blood. This is the immuneACCESS table as TCRdb keeps it, with only in-frame sequences that have V and J called. A part of the clones is gone; compared with another copy, unresolved V genes explain less than half, and the rest is unexplained. V and J calls plus clone size are reproduced from that table; the DNA served to infer D and trimming. Counted in this sample were some 190,000 clones; more than 60% of them appeared once. The ten biggest clones cover 1% to 1.5% of the sample.

The chain employs TRBV5-6 and TRBJ1-5, with the D segment identity uncertain. The TCR originated in a human donor with alopecia areata. Sequencing was performed on CD4+ T cells sorted from blood, taken at week 44, from a patient treated with tofacitinib. The CDR3 protein is CASSLGGTNQPQHF. The nucleotides are TGTGCCAGCAGCTTGGGGGGTACCAATCAGCCCCAGCATTTT.